One sample yielded the 7 T cell receptor beta chains listed below, sequenced in a study of blood T cell repertoires in COVID-19. Assay: immunoSEQ multiplex PCR; the TCRdb copy retains only in-frame clones and omits some. Here the sample spans roughly 260,000 clones, 87% being singletons. Sequencing input: PBMCs or T cells enriched from blood (not recorded which). All receptors derive from a woman aged 25 to 39 with acute COVID-19.

V and J are TRBV30 and TRBJ2-7; 8 positions match TRBD2. The length of the CDR3 is 14 residues. V was pared by 5 bases and J by 6 bases, with 12 bases of the junction left unmatched. CDR1 and CDR2 (germline): GTSNPN, SVGIG (reference sequence). The CDR3 DNA follows: TGTGCCTGGTTACGTACGGGGACTAGGGTCGAGCAGTACTTC. This gives the protein CAWLRTGTRVEQYF.

This chain uses TRBV27 with TRBJ2-5; 9 bases align to TRBD2. Germline CDR1 and CDR2: MNHEY and SMNVEV (reference sequence). This CDR3 is built from 14 residues. The V segment lost 2 bases and the J segment 7 bases; nucleotides outside the gene matches: 5. This CDR3 is CASSLAGGPGTQYF. CDR3 coding DNA: TGTGCCAGCAGTTTAGCGGGGGGGCCTGGGACCCAGTACTTC.

The V and J genes are TRBV2 and TRBJ1-6; D is unresolved. This CDR3 has 15 amino acids. Trimming took off 5 bases at V and 3 bases at J, with 11 bases between the two ends. Germline CDR1 and CDR2: SNHLY and FYNNEI. This chain's CDR3 is CASSSFGVYNSPLHF. The CDR3 nucleotides read TGTGCCAGCAGTTCCTTCGGGGTCTATAATTCACCCCTCCACTTT. Variable domain in full (rest from reference TRBV2 and TRBJ1-6): EPEVTQTPSHQVTQMGQEVILRCVPISNHLYFYWYRQILGQKVEFLVSFYNNEISEKSEIFDDQFSVERPDGSNFTLKIRSTKLEDSAMYFCASSSFGVYNSPLHFGNGTRLTVT.

V and J are TRBV5-1 and TRBJ2-1; the D gene is possibly TRBD2 (6 bases). The CDR3 loop spans 15 amino acids. Germline V gene lookup returns CDR1 SGHRS and CDR2 YFSETQ. V was trimmed by 0 bases and J by 5 bases, leaving 12 bases between them. CDR3 protein: CASSLDTGLDNEQFF. For the CDR3, the DNA is TGCGCCAGCAGCTTGGACACGGGACTGGACAATGAGCAGTTCTTC.

The J gene is TRBJ2-7, the V gene TRBV28, with a tentative D call TRBD2 (5 bases). The V gene lost 3 bases and the J gene lost 4 bases, with 19 bases spanning the gap. The CDR3 has 16 amino acids. Germline V lookup: CDR1 MDHEN, CDR2 SYDVKM. The CDR3 DNA sequence: TGTGCCAGCAGTTTGGTAGGGAGTGCCGCGGTTTACGAGCAGTACTTC. Residues: CASSLVGSAAVYEQYF.

V and J are TRBV6-5 and TRBJ1-5, with a weak D call TRBD1 (5 bases). The V end was cut by 6 bases, the J end by 5 bases, with 17 bases between. Germline-derived CDR1 and CDR2 are MNHEY and SVGAGI. The CDR3 consists of 15 residues. The CDR3 DNA follows: TGTGCCAGCAGCGGGTCTCTAGGGGACTATCAGCCCCAGCATTTT. Translated: CASSGSLGDYQPQHF.

J is TRBJ1-5 and V is TRBV12-5; TRBD1 aligns across 9 bases. The V segment lost 1 base and the J segment 4 bases; nucleotides outside the gene matches: 5. The CDR3 loop spans 16 amino acids. CDR1 is LGHNT and CDR2 is FRNRAP in the germline V gene. This CDR3 is CASGLGSGTGNQPQHF. Written as DNA, the CDR3 is TGTGCTAGTGGTTTGGGCTCCGGGACAGGGAATCAGCCCCAGCATTTT.